The entry below describes one T cell receptor (beta chain). The data originate from a study of blood T cell repertoires in COVID-19. The V and J ends lost 7 bases and 7 bases, in that order; junction bases with no gene match: 5. CDR3 length: 14 amino acids. The germline V gene has CDR1 MNHEY and CDR2 SVGAGI. Clones were read by immunoSEQ multiplex PCR, and TCRdb kept only the in-frame ones, dropping some. This table holds about 62,000 clones, 80% to 90% found once. This sequence originates from an elderly woman with acute or convalescent COVID-19. Sequenced: peripheral blood. V usage is TRBV6-5 and J usage is TRBJ1-6, with 9 positions matching TRBD1. CDR3 protein: CASTTTGGNSPLHF. CDR3 nucleotide sequence: TGTGCCAGCACCACGACAGGGGGAAATTCACCCCTCCACTTT.